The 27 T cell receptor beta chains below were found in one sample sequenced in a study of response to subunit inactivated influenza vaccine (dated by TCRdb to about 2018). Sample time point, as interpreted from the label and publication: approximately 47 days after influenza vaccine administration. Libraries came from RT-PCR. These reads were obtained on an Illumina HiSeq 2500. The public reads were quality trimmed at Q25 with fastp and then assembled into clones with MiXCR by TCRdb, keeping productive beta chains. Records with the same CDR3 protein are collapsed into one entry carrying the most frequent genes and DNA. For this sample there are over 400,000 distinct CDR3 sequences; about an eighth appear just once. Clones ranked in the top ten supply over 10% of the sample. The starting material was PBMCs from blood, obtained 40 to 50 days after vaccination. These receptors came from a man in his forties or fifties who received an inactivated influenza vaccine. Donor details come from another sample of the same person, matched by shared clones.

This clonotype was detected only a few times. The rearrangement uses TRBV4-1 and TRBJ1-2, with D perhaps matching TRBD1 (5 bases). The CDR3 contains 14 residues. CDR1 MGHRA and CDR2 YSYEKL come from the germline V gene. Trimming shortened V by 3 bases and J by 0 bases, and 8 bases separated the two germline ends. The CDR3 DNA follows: TGCGCCAGCAGCCAGGGGGACTCTAACTATGGCTACACCTTC. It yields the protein CASSQGDSNYGYTF.

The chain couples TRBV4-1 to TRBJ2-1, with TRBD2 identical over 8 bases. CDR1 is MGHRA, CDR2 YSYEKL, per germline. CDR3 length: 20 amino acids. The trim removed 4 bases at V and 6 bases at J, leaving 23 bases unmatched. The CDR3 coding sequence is TGCGCCAGCAGCCGAGTGTCTTACATCCCCTGGAGCGGGGGTGGCAATGAGCAGTTCTTC. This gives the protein CASSRVSYIPWSGGGNEQFF.

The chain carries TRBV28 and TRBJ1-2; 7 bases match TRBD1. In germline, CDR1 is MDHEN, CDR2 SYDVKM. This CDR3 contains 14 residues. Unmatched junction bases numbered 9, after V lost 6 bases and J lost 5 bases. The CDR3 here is CASRSGTANYGYTF. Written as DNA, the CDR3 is TGTGCCAGCAGAAGTGGGACAGCCAATTATGGCTACACCTTC.

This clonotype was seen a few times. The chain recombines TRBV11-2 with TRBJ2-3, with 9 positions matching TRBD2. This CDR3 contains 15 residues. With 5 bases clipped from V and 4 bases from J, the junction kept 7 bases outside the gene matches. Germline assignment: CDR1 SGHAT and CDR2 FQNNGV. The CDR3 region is CASSQSWTSADTQYF. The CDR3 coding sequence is TGTGCCAGCAGCCAATCCTGGACTAGCGCAGATACGCAGTATTTT.

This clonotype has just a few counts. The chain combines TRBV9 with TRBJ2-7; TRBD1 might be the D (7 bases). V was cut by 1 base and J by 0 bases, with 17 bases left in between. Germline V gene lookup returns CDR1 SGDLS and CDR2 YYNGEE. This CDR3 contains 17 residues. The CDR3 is CASSVSVGGDSSYEQYF. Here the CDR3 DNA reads TGTGCCAGCAGCGTAAGTGTAGGAGGGGACAGCTCCTACGAGCAGTACTTC. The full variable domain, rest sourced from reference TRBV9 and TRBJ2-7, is DSGVTQTPKHLITATGQRVTLRCSPRSGDLSVYWYQQSLDQGLQFLIQYYNGEERAKGNILERFSAQQFPDLHSELNLSSLELGDSALYFCASSVSVGGDSSYEQYFGPGTRLTVT.

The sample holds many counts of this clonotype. CDR3 in amino acids: CAISVAGASTDTQYF. The CDR3 nucleotides are TGTGCCATCAGTGTTGCGGGTGCGAGTACAGATACGCAGTATTTT. This rearrangement joins TRBV10-3 to TRBJ2-3; D is possibly TRBD2 (5 bases). The CDR3 sequence is 15 residues long. The germline V and J ends were trimmed by 4 bases and 3 bases, with 14 bases remaining between them. Germline loops: CDR1 ENHRY, CDR2 SYGVKD.

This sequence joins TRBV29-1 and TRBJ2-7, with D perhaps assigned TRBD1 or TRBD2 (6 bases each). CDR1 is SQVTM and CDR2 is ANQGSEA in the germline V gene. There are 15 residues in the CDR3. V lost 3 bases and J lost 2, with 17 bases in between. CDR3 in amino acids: CSVERSGAQTYEQYF. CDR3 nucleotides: TGCAGCGTTGAGAGGTCGGGGGCTCAGACCTACGAGCAGTACTTC.

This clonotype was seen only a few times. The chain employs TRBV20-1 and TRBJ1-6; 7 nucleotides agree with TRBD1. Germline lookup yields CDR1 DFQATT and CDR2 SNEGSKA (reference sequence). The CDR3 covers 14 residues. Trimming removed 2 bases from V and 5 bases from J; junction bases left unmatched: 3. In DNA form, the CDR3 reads TGCAGTGCTAGATCCGGGACAGATAATTCACCCCTCCACTTT. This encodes CSARSGTDNSPLHF.

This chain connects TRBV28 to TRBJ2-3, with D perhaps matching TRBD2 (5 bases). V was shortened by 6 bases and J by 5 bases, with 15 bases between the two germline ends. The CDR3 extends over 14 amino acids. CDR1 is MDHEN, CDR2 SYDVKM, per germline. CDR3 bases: TGTGCCAGCAGCCTCCTGACCCGGGGAGATACGCAGTATTTT. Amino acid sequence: CASSLLTRGDTQYF.

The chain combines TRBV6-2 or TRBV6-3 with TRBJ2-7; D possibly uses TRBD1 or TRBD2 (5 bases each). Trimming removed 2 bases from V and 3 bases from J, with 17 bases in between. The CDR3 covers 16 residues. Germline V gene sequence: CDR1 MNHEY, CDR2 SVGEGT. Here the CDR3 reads CASSYRPGLDNYEQYF. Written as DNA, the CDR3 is TGTGCCAGCAGTTACAGGCCGGGGCTTGACAACTACGAGCAGTACTTC.

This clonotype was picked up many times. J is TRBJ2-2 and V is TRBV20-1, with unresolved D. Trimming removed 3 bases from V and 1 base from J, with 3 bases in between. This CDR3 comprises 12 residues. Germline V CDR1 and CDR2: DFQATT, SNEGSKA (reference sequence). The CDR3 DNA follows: TGCAGTGCTAGCAGGAACACCGGGGAGCTGTTTTTT. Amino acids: CSASRNTGELFF.

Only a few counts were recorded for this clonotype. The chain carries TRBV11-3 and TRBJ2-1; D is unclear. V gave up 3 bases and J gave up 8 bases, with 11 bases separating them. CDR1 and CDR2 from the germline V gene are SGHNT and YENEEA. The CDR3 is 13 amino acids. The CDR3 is CASSFGNSDEQFF. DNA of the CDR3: TGTGCCAGCAGCTTTGGCAACTCGGATGAGCAGTTCTTC.

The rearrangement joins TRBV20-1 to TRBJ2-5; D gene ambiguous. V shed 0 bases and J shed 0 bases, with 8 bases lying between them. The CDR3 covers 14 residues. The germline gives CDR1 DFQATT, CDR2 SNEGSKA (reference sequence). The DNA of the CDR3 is TGCAGTGCTAGAGATTGGCAGTACCAAGAGACCCAGTACTTC. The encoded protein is CSARDWQYQETQYF.

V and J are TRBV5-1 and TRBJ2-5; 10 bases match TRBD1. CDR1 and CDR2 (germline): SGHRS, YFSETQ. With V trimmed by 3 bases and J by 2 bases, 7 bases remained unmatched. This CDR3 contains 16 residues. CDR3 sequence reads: CASSWGTGDRQETQYF. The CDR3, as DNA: TGCGCCAGCAGCTGGGGGACAGGGGATAGACAAGAGACCCAGTACTTC.

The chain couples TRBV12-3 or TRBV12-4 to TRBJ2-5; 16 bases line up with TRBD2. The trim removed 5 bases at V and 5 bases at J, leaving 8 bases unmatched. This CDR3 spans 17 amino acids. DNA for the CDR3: TGTGCCAGCAGTCCCGGGACTAGCGGGGGGGCCTGGGAGACCCAGTACTTC. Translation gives CASSPGTSGGAWETQYF.

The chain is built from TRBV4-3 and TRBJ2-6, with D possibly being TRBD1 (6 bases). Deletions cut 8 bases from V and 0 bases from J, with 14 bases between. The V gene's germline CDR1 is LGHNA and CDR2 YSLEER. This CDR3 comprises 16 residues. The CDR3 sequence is CASGQYGYSGANVLTF. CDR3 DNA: TGCGCCAGCGGACAGTACGGCTACTCTGGGGCCAACGTCCTGACTTTC.

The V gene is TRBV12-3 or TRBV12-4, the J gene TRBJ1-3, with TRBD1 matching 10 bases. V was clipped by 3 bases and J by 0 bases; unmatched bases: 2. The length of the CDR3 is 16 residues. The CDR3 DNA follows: TGTGCCAGCAGTTTGGGGACAGGGGCCTCTGGAAACACCATATATTTT. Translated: CASSLGTGASGNTIYF.

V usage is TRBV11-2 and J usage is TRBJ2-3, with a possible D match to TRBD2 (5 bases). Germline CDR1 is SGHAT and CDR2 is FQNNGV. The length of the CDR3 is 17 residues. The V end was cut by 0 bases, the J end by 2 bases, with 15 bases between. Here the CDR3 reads CASSLDHRTRATDTQYF. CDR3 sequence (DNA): TGTGCCAGCAGCTTAGATCATAGGACGAGGGCCACAGATACGCAGTATTTT.

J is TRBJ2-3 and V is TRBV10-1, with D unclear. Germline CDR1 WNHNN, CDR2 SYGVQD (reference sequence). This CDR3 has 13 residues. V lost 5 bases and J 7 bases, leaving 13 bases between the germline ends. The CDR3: CASSPTGVYTQYF. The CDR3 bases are TGCGCCAGCAGTCCCACTGGGGTTTATACGCAGTATTTT.

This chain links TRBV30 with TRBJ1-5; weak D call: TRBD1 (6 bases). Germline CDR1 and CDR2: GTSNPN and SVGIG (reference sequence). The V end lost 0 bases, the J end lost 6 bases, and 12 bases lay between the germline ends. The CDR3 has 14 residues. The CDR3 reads CAWSVGQSRQPQHF. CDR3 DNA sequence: TGTGCCTGGAGTGTCGGACAGAGCCGTCAGCCCCAGCATTTT.

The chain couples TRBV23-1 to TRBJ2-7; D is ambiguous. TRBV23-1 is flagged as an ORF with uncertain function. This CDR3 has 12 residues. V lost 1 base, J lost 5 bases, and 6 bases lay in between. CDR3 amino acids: CASSQWRHEQYF. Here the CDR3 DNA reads TGCGCCAGCAGTCAATGGCGGCACGAGCAGTACTTC.

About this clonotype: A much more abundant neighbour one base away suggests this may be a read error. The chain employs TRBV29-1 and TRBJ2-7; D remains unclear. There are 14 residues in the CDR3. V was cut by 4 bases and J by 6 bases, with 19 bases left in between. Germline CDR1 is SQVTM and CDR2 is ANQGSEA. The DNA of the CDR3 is TGCAGCGTTGGGGTCGGAGCCGGTACCTGCGAGCAGTACTTC. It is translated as CSVGVGAGTCEQYF.

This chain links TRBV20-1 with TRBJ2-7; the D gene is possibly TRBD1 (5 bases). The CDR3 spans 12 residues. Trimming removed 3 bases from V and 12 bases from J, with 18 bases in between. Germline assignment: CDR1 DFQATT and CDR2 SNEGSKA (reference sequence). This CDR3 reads CSARAGWVESYF. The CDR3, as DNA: TGCAGTGCTAGGGCAGGGTGGGTCGAATCGTACTTC.

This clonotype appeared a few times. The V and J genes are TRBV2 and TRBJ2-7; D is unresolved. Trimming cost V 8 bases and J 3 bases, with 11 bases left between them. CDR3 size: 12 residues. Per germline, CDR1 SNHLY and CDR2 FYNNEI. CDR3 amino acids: CASGPLIYEQYF. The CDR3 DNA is TGTGCCAGCGGGCCTCTAATCTACGAGCAGTACTTC.

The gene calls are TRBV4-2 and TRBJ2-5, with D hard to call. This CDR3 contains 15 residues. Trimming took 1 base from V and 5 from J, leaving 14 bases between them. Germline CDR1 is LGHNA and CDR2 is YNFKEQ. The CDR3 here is CASSQGGRTGETQYF. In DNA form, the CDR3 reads TGTGCCAGCAGCCAAGGAGGACGGACGGGCGAGACCCAGTACTTC.

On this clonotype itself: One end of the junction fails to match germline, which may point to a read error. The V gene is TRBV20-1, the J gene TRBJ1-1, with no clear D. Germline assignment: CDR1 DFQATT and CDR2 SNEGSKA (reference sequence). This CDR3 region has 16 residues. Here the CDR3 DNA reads TGCTGTGCTAGAGATCTCCTGGGCCCTTTGAACACTGAAGCTTTCTTT. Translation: CCARDLLGPLNTEAFF.

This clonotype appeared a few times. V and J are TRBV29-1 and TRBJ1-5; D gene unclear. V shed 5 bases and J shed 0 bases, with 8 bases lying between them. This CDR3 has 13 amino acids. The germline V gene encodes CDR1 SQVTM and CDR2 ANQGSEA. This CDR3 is CSVWENSNQPQHF. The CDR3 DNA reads TGCAGCGTTTGGGAGAATAGCAATCAGCCCCAGCATTTT.